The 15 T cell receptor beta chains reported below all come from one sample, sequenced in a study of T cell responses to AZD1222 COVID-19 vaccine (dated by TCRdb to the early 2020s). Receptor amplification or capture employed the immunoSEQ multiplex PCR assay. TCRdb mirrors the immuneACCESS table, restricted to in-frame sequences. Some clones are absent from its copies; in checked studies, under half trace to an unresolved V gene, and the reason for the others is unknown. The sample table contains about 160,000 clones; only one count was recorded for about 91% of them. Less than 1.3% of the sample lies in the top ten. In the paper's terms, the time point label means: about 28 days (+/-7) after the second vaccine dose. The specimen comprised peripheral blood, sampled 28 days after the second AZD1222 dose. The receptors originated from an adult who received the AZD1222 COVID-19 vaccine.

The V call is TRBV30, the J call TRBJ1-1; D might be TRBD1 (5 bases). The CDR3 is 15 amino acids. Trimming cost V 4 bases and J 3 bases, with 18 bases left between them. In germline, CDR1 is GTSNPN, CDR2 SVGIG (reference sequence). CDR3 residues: CAWILSARAHTEAFF. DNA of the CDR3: TGTGCCTGGATTTTATCGGCCAGGGCACACACTGAAGCTTTCTTT. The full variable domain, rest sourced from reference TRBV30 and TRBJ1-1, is SQTIHQWPATLVQPVGSPLSLECTVEGTSNPNLYWYRQAAGRGLQLLFYSVGIGQISSEVPQNLSASRPQDRQFILSSKKLLLSDSGFYLCAWILSARAHTEAFFGQGTRLTVV.

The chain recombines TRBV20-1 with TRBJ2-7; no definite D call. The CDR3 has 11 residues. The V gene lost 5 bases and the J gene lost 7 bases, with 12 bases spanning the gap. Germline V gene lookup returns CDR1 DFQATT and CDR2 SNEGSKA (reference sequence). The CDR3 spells CSAPDHGEQYF. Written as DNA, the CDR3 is TGCAGTGCTCCGGACCACGGGGAGCAGTACTTC.

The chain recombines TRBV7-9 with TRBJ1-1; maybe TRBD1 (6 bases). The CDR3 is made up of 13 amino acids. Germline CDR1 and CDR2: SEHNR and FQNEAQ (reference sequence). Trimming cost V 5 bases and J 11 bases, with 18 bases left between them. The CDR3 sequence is CASSLEGGKVAFF. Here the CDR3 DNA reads TGTGCCAGCAGCCTTGAGGGGGGAAAGGTGGCTTTCTTT.

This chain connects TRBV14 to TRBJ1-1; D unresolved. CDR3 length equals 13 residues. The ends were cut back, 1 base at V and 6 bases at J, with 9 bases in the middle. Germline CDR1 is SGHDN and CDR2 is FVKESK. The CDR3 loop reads CASSQARSAEAFF. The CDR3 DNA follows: TGTGCCAGCAGCCAAGCTCGCAGCGCTGAAGCTTTCTTT. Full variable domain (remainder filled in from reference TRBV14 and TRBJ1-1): EAGVTQFPSHSVIEKGQTVTLRCDPISGHDNLYWYRRVMGKEIKFLLHFVKESKQDESGMPNNRFLAERTGGTYSTLKVQPAELEDSGVYFCASSQARSAEAFFGQGTRLTVV.

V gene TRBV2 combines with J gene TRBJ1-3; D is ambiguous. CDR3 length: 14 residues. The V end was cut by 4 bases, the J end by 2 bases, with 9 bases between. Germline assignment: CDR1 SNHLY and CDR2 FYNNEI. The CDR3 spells CASSVSETGNTIYF. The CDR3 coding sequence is TGTGCCAGCAGTGTGAGTGAAACTGGAAACACCATATATTTT. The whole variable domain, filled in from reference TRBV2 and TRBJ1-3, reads EPEVTQTPSHQVTQMGQEVILRCVPISNHLYFYWYRQILGQKVEFLVSFYNNEISEKSEIFDDQFSVERPDGSNFTLKIRSTKLEDSAMYFCASSVSETGNTIYFGEGSWLTVV.

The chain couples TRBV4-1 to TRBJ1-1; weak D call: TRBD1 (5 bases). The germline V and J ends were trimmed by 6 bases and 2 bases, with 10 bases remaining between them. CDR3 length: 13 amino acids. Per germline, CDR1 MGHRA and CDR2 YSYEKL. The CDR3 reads CASSAGQNTEAFF. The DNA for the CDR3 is TGCGCCAGCAGTGCCGGACAAAACACTGAAGCTTTCTTT.

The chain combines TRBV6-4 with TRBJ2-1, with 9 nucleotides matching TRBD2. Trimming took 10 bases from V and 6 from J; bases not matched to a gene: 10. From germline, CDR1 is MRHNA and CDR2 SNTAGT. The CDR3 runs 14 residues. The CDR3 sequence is CATSRGGVPNEQFF. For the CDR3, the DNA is TGTGCCACGTCGCGGGGGGGTGTCCCCAATGAGCAGTTCTTC.

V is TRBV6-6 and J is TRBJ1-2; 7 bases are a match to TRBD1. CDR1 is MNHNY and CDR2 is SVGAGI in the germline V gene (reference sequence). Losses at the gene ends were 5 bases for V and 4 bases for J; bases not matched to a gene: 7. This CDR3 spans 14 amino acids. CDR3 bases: TGTGCCAGCAGTGGGGGGACAGCCGTCTATGGCTACACCTTC. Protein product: CASSGGTAVYGYTF.

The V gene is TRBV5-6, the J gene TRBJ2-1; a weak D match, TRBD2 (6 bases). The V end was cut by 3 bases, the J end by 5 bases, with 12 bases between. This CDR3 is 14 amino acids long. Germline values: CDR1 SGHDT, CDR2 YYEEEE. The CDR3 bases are TGTGCCAGCAGCTCGGGACTGCAAAACAATGAGCAGTTCTTC. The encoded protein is CASSSGLQNNEQFF.

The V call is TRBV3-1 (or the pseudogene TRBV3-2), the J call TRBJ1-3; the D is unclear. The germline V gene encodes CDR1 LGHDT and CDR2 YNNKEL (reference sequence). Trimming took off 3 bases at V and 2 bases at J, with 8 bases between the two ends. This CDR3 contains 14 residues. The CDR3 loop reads CASSQRPPGNTIYF. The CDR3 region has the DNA TGTGCCAGCAGCCAGCGGCCCCCTGGAAACACCATATATTTT.

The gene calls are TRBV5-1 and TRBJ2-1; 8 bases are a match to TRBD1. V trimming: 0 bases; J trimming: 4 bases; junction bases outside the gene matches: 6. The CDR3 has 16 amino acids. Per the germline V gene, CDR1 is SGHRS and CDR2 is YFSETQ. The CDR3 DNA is TGCGCCAGCAGCTTGGCACCGGGACAGGAGTACAATGAGCAGTTCTTC. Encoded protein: CASSLAPGQEYNEQFF. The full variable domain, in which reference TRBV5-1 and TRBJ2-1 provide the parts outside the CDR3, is KAGVTQTPRYLIKTRGQQVTLSCSPISGHRSVSWYQQTPGQGLQFLFEYFSETQRNKGNFPGRFSGRQFSNSRSEMNVSTLELGDSALYLCASSLAPGQEYNEQFFGPGTRLTVL.

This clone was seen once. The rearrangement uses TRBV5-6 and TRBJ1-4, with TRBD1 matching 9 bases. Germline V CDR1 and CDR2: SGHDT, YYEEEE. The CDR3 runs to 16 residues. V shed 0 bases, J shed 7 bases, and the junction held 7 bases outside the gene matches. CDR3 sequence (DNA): TGTGCCAGCAGCTTGGGGCCGACAGGGGGTAGTGAAAAACTGTTTTTT. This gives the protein CASSLGPTGGSEKLFF.

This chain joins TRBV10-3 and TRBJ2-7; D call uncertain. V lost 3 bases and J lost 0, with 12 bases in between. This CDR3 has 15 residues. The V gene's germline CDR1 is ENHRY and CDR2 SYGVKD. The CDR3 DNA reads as TGTGCCATCAGTGACCGGAGCGAAAGCTCCTACGAGCAGTACTTC. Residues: CAISDRSESSYEQYF.

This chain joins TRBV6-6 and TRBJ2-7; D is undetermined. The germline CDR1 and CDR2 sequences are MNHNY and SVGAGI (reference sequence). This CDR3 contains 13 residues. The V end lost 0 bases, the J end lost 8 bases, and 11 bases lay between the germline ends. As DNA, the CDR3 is TGTGCCAGCAGTTACTCCGATGTGACAAAGCAGTACTTC. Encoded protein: CASSYSDVTKQYF.

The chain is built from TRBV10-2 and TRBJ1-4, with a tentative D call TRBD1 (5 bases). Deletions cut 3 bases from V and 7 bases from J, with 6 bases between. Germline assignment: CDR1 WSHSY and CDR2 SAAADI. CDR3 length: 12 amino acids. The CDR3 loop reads CASSDQGEKLFF. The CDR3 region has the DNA TGCGCCAGCAGTGACCAGGGTGAAAAACTGTTTTTT.